The T cell receptor (beta chain) described here comes from a study of T cells after yellow fever vaccination. Whole-study context: The authors prepared low-cell-number fractions using SMART-Seq v4 Ultra Low Input.

5'RACE template switching added a universal primer site and UMIs to TCR cDNA. TCRdb ran MiXCR on the 5' RACE reads and lists one entry per CDR3 protein. The sample contains around 100,000 distinct CDR3 sequences, roughly 5.8% of which appear only once. There are 12 residues in the CDR3. From germline, CDR1 is SGHVS and CDR2 FQNEAQ. V lost 6 bases and J lost 8; bases outside the gene matches: 2. Findings and caveats of the study: Only a minor proportion of clonotypes was detected across both CD4 and CD8 compartments. Most primary-vaccination clones reappeared after the booster (more than 95% CD4, approximately 88% CD8).

At least ten counts were recorded for this clonotype. Its antigen is unknown. The sequence came from a man younger than 35 who received the YFV17D yellow fever vaccine. Sequences were derived from CD8+ T cells sorted from PBMCs, sampled 10 days after the yellow fever booster vaccination. V usage is TRBV7-8 and J usage is TRBJ1-4; 8 nucleotides match TRBD1. The CDR3 nucleotides are TGTGCCAGCAGGGACAGGGAAGAAAAACTGTTTTTT. Amino acid sequence: CASRDREEKLFF.